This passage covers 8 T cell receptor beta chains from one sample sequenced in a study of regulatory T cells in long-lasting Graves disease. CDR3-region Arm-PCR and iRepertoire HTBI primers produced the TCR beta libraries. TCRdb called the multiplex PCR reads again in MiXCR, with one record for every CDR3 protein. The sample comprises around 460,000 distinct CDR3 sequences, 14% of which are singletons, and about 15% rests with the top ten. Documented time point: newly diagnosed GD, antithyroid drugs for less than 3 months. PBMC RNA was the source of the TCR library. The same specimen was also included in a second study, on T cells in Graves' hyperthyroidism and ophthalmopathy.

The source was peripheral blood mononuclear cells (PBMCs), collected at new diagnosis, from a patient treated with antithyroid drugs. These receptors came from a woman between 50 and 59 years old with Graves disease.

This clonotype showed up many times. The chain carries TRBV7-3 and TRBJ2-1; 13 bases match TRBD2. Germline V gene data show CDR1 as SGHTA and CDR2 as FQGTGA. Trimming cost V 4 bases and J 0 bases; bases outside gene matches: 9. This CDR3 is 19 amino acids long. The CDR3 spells CASSSPGLAGNSSYNEQFF. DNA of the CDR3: TGTGCCAGCAGCTCACCGGGACTAGCGGGGAATTCCTCCTACAATGAGCAGTTCTTC.

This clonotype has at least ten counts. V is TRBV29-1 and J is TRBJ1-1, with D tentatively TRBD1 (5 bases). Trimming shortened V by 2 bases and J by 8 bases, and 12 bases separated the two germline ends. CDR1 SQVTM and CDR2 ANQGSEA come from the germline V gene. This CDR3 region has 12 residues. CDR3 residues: CSVELGAGEAFF. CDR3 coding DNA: TGCAGCGTTGAATTAGGGGCAGGGGAAGCTTTCTTT.

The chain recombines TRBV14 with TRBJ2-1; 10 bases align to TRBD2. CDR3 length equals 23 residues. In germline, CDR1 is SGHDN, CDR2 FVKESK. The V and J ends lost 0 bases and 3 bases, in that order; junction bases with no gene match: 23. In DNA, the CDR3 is TGTGCCAGCAGCCAAGAAATCCGGACAGCCAAAACTAGCGGGGAGCCCTTCTACAATGAGCAGTTCTTC. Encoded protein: CASSQEIRTAKTSGEPFYNEQFF. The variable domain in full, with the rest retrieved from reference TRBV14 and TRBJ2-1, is EAGVTQFPSHSVIEKGQTVTLRCDPISGHDNLYWYRRVMGKEIKFLLHFVKESKQDESGMPNNRFLAERTGGTYSTLKVQPAELEDSGVYFCASSQEIRTAKTSGEPFYNEQFFGPGTRLTVL.

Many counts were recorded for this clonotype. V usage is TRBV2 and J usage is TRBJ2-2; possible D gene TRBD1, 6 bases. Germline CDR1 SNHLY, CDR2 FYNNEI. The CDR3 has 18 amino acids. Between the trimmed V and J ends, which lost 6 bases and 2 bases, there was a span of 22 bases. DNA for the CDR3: TGTGCCAGCAGGCGTTACCGGGACAAACAAGAAAACACCGGGGAGCTGTTTTTT. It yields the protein CASRRYRDKQENTGELFF.

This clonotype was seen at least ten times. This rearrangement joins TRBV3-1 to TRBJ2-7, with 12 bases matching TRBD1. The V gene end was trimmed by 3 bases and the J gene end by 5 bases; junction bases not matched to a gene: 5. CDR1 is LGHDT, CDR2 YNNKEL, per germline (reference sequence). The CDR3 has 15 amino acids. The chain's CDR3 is CASSQGQGARHEQYF. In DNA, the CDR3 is TGTGCCAGCAGCCAGGGACAGGGGGCGCGCCACGAGCAGTACTTC.

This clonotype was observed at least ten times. The CDR3 loop reads CASSPEANEKLFF. DNA of the CDR3: TGTGCCAGCAGTCCGGAGGCTAATGAAAAACTGTTTTTT. The chain employs TRBV28 and TRBJ1-4; D call uncertain. This CDR3 is 13 amino acids long. Germline values: CDR1 MDHEN, CDR2 SYDVKM. V lost 5 bases and J lost 3, with 7 bases in between.

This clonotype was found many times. In DNA form, the CDR3 reads TGTGCCAGCAGCCAAGATTTGGGGGCTGTAGAGACCCAGTACTTC. Protein sequence: CASSQDLGAVETQYF. The chain employs TRBV28 and TRBJ2-5; possible D gene TRBD1, 6 bases. The V end lost 6 bases, the J end lost 4 bases, and 18 bases lay between the germline ends. Germline V CDR1 and CDR2: MDHEN, SYDVKM. The CDR3 totals 15 residues.

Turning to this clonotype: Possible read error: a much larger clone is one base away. The CDR3 loop reads CSARDQGRADTRYF. The CDR3, as DNA: TGCAGTGCTAGAGATCAGGGGCGCGCAGATACGCGGTATTTT. This sequence joins TRBV20-1 and TRBJ2-3; possible D gene TRBD1, 6 bases. In germline, CDR1 is DFQATT, CDR2 SNEGSKA (reference sequence). The CDR3 is 14 amino acids.